The clone carrying this T cell receptor beta chain appeared a few times. What it recognizes is unknown. The sample comes from a study of T cell responses to AZD1222 COVID-19 vaccine. Broader study findings: Spike was spanned by vaccine-associated CD4 TCRs, which were dominant at 160-218 and 743-854. The donor group comprised mostly white British people and more females; the analysis possibly underestimated clonal diversity. The study found Spike-specific TCR breadth and depth rose after two AZD1222 doses.

Measured with immunoSEQ multiplex PCR; TCRdb has only the in-frame clones, and not every one. Found here are more than 110,000 clones, 80% to 90% of them singletons; the top ten hold about 3%. CDR1 and CDR2 (germline): SGHAT, FQNNGV. Losses at the gene ends were 3 bases for V and 7 bases for J; bases not matched to a gene: 14. The CDR3 is made up of 16 amino acids. The TCR sequence derives from an adult in good health. The specimen comprised peripheral blood, sampled on day 0 of AZD1222 vaccination. The chain uses TRBV11-2 and TRBJ1-2, with TRBD1 matching over 7 bases. CDR3 in DNA: TGTGCCAGCAGCTTTCCACCAGGACAGGCGGTGGGTGGCTACACCTTC. This translates into CASSFPPGQAVGGYTF. The whole variable domain, remainder taken from reference TRBV11-2 and TRBJ1-2, is EAGVAQSPRYKIIEKRQSVAFWCNPISGHATLYWYQQILGQGPKLLIQFQNNGVVDDSQLPKDRFSAERLKGVDSTLKIQPAKLEDSAVYLCASSFPPGQAVGGYTFGSGTRLTVV.